This TCR beta chain was profiled in a study of T-cell reconstitution after alpha-beta-depleted transplantation in children. Trimming removed 1 base at V and 7 bases at J, with 19 bases between. CDR1 and CDR2 from the germline V gene are SEHNR and FQNEAQ (reference sequence). CDR3 length equals 16 residues. It was with unique molecular identifiers that the TCRbeta library was prepared. TCRdb passed the PCR reads through MiXCR, listing each CDR3 protein once. The table includes 210,000 or so distinct CDR3 sequences, 11% detected once. This clonotype was observed at least ten times. Its antigen is currently unknown. Points from the study as a whole: It was reported that alpha-beta T cells came from several hundred expanded graft clones (about two months after transplant). Surviving recipient cells, namely T cells and thymic progenitors, were the source of high day-60 TCRbeta diversity in some patients. One year after transplant, T-cell counts and diversity came mostly from newly produced T cells.

The TCR was taken from a child younger than two with acute myeloid leukemia, due to receive a stem cell transplant. The V and J genes are TRBV7-9 and TRBJ1-2; weak D call: TRBD1 (6 bases). The input for sequencing was PBMCs, taken before TCRalphabeta/CD19-depleted stem cell transplant. This chain's CDR3 is CASSLGVGGPKSGYTF. The DNA of the CDR3 is TGTGCCAGCAGCTTAGGTGTCGGGGGCCCTAAGAGTGGCTACACCTTC.